These 9 T cell receptor beta chains share one sample of origin, sequenced in a study of vaccination effects on CD4 cells after COVID-19 (dated by TCRdb to about 2022). Library prep was done by the immunoSEQ multiplex PCR assay. Sourced from immuneACCESS, this table was stored by TCRdb with only in-frame sequences that have V and J called. A share of the clones is absent; for the studies checked, an unresolved V gene accounts for under half, and the remainder has no known explanation. Present in this sample are approximately 44,000 clones, 70% to 85% of which were seen just once. Approximately 2.9% of the sample is in the top ten clones. In the ViraFEST assay, PBMC were stimulated with viral peptide pools, and TCR sequencing was then used to find antigen-specific CD4+ T cell clonotypes based on their expansion. After around eleven days of culture, CD4+ T cells were isolated with the EasySep CD4+ T cell isolation kit. The absence of prior SARS-CoV-2 infection in healthy vaccine recipients was confirmed by negative nucleocapsid antibodies before and after vaccination.

These receptors are not linked to any known antigen. Sequencing was performed on CD4+ T cells from PBMCs cultured with HCoV-NL63 spike peptides, taken before COVID-19 vaccination. The cell subset or site label corresponds to: HCoV-NL63 spike overlapping peptide pool stimulation. The receptors here all came from a human donor who received a COVID-19 vaccine.

This clone is a singleton in its sample. The chain is built from TRBV7-2 and TRBJ2-2; 8 nucleotides align to TRBD2. V shed 5 bases and J 1 base; nucleotides not matched to a gene: 9. Germline loops: CDR1 SGHTA, CDR2 FQGNSA. This CDR3 is 17 amino acids long. CDR3 region: CASSPSLAGGNTGELFF. Here the CDR3 DNA reads TGTGCCAGCAGCCCAAGCCTAGCGGGCGGGAACACCGGGGAGCTGTTTTTT.

The rearrangement joins TRBV4-1 to TRBJ2-1, with D uncertain. The CDR3 extends over 18 amino acids. Trimming took 1 base from V and 8 from J, leaving 24 bases between them. Germline assignment: CDR1 MGHRA and CDR2 YSYEKL. The DNA of the CDR3 is TGCGCCAGCAGCCAAGGAGTCCTCGCTAACTCCTTTGGCGATGAGCAGTTCTTC. This translates into CASSQGVLANSFGDEQFF.

CDR3 amino acids: CASSDVRGYGELFF. The CDR3 DNA reads TGTGCCAGCAGTGACGTCAGGGGGTACGGGGAGCTGTTTTTT. V gene TRBV2 combines with J gene TRBJ2-2, with 7 bases that match TRBD1. Trimming removed 3 bases from V and 7 bases from J; junction bases left unmatched: 5. The CDR3 spans 14 residues. Germline CDR1 SNHLY, CDR2 FYNNEI. Full variable domain (rest looked up from reference TRBV2 and TRBJ2-2): EPEVTQTPSHQVTQMGQEVILRCVPISNHLYFYWYRQILGQKVEFLVSFYNNEISEKSEIFDDQFSVERPDGSNFTLKIRSTKLEDSAMYFCASSDVRGYGELFFGEGSRLTVL.

The chain combines TRBV10-3 with TRBJ2-2, with D perhaps TRBD1 (5 bases). The CDR3 consists of 14 residues. With 10 bases removed from V and 0 bases from J, the gap between germline ends came to 12 bases. Germline CDR1 and CDR2: ENHRY and SYGVKD. This CDR3 is CATQDSANTGELFF. CDR3 nucleotides: TGTGCCACCCAAGACAGTGCGAACACCGGGGAGCTGTTTTTT.

By its share, this clone is medium-sized. The chain links TRBV7-2 to TRBJ1-1; 7 bases are a match to TRBD1. The CDR3 totals 15 residues. The trim removed 7 bases at V and 0 bases at J, leaving 8 bases unmatched. Germline CDR1 reads SGHTA; CDR2 reads FQGNSA. The CDR3 protein is CASTFQGGMNTEAFF. DNA of the CDR3: TGTGCCAGCACCTTCCAGGGGGGTATGAACACTGAAGCTTTCTTT. The variable domain in full, completed from reference TRBV7-2 and TRBJ1-1, reads GAGVSQSPSNKVTEKGKDVELRCDPISGHTALYWYRQSLGQGLEFLIYFQGNSAPDKSGLPSDRFSAERTGGSVSTLTIQRTQQEDSAVYLCASTFQGGMNTEAFFGQGTRLTVV.

This chain connects TRBV24-1 to TRBJ2-3, with no clear D. Deletions cut 6 bases from V and 2 bases from J, with 14 bases between. This CDR3 region has 15 residues. Germline V CDR1 and CDR2: KGHDR, SFDVKD. CDR3 DNA sequence: TGTGCCACCAGTTCGGCTTCTCAACCCACAGATACGCAGTATTTT. Its protein product is CATSSASQPTDTQYF.

The V call is TRBV5-1, the J call TRBJ1-6; D gene ambiguous. The CDR3 has 14 amino acids. V was shortened by 2 bases and J by 4 bases, with 7 bases between the two germline ends. From germline, CDR1 is SGHRS and CDR2 YFSETQ. The CDR3 is CASSFDGYNSPLHF. CDR3 bases: TGCGCCAGCAGCTTCGACGGATATAATTCACCCCTCCACTTT.

This clone was seen once. This specimen includes other DNA sequences encoding the same CDR3. The chain recombines TRBV5-1 with TRBJ2-3; 8 bases agree with TRBD2. The junction had 10 bases not matched to a gene; V was cut back by 4 bases and J by 3 bases. From germline, CDR1 is SGHRS and CDR2 YFSETQ. CDR3 length equals 16 residues. DNA of the CDR3: TGCGCCAGCAGCCCGGCTCGGGGGGGGCGAACAGATACGCAGTATTTT. Amino acids: CASSPARGGRTDTQYF. The full variable domain, with the rest looked up from reference TRBV5-1 and TRBJ2-3, is KAGVTQTPRYLIKTRGQQVTLSCSPISGHRSVSWYQQTPGQGLQFLFEYFSETQRNKGNFPGRFSGRQFSNSRSEMNVSTLELGDSALYLCASSPARGGRTDTQYFGPGTRLTVL.

This clone has a single count. The V call is TRBV10-2, the J call TRBJ2-5; possibly TRBD2 for D (6 bases). This CDR3 spans 13 amino acids. The germline gives CDR1 WSHSY, CDR2 SAAADI. Deletions cut 8 bases from V and 5 bases from J, with 15 bases between. The DNA for the CDR3 is TGCGCCAGCCTCCGGGGGAGAGGGGAGACCCAGTACTTC. It codes for CASLRGRGETQYF.